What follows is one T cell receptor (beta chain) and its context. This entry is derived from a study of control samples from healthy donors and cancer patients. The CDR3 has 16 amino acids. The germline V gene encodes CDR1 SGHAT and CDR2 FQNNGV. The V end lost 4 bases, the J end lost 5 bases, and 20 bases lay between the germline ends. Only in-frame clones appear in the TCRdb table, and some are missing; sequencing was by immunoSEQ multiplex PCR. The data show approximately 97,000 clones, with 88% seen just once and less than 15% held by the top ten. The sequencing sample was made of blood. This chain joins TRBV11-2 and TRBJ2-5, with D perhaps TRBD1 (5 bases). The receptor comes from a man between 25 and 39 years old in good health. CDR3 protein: CASSSRTTAARETQYF. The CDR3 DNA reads TGTGCCAGCAGCTCCCGAACGACAGCAGCTCGGGAGACCCAGTACTTC.